This T cell receptor beta chain derives from a study of OX40 agonist ivuxolimab in advanced cancers. V was clipped by 4 bases and J by 7 bases; unmatched bases: 4. This CDR3 has 15 residues. Looked up from germline, CDR1 is MNHEY and CDR2 is SVGAGI. Here immunoSEQ multiplex PCR was the method, and the copy in TCRdb shows in-frame clones only, minus some. The table shows approximately 20,000 clones, with 85% to 90% occurring only once. The chain links TRBV6-5 to TRBJ2-1; TRBD2 agrees at 13 bases. Sample: CD4+ or CD8+ T cells sorted from blood, taken in a trial of the OX40 agonist ivuxolimab. The receptor was derived from an adult with an advanced solid tumor such as melanoma, head and neck, liver or kidney cancer. The CDR3 sequence is CASSLLAGGPNEQFF. The CDR3 nucleotides are TGTGCCAGCAGTTTACTAGCGGGAGGGCCAAATGAGCAGTTCTTC.